This T cell receptor (beta chain) appears in the sequencing data of a study of T cell changes during pregnancy in multiple sclerosis. Some clones are missing from TCRdb's copy, which holds only in-frame ones; the method was immunoSEQ multiplex PCR. The sample yields approximately 89,000 clones, over 90% seen once. The CDR3 contains 16 residues. From germline, CDR1 is GTSNPN and CDR2 SVGIG (reference sequence). Trimming shortened V by 3 bases and J by 6 bases, and 21 bases separated the two germline ends. This receptor was taken from a female donor with multiple sclerosis, enrolled in a pregnancy study. This chain joins TRBV30 and TRBJ1-5, with D perhaps TRBD1 (5 bases). Sequenced material: peripheral blood, taken in the third trimester of pregnancy. CDR3 sequence reads: CAWSLSGGGRRQPQHF. The CDR3 DNA follows: TGTGCCTGGAGCCTATCCGGGGGAGGCCGCCGTCAGCCCCAGCATTTT.